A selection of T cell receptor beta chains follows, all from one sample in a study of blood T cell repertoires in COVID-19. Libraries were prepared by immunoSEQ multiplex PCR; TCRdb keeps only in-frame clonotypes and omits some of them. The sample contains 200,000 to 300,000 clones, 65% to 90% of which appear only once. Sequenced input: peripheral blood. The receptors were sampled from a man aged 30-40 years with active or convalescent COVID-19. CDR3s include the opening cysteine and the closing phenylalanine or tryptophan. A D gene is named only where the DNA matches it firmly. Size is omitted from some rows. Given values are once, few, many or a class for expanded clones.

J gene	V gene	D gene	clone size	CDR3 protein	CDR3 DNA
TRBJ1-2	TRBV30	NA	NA	CAWSTGGGYTF	TGTGCCTGGAGTACCGGGGGTGGCTACACCTTC
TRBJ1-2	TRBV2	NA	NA	CASSLHTGPGGYTF	TGTGCCAGCAGTCTACATACAGGGCCCGGCGGCTACACCTTC
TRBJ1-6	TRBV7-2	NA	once	CASSLKGDSSPLHF	TGTGCCAGCAGCTTGAAGGGGGATTCTTCACCCCTCCACTTT
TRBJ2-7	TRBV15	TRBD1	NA	CATSPGQGVSYEQYF	TGTGCCACCAGCCCGGGACAGGGAGTCTCCTACGAGCAGTACTTC
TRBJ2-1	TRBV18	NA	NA	CASSPFRTERGTIYNEQFF	TGTGCCAGCTCACCATTCCGTACCGAACGAGGCACAATATACAATGAGCAGTTCTTC
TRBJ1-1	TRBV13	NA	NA	CASSLTGDEAFF	TGTGCCAGCAGCCTAACGGGAGACGAAGCTTTCTTT
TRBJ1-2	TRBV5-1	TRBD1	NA	CASSLGQGGGYTF	TGCGCCAGCAGCTTGGGACAGGGAGGCGGCTACACCTTC
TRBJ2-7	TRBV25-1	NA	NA	CASRTEGSYEQYF	TGTGCCAGCAGGACGGAGGGCTCCTACGAGCAGTACTTC
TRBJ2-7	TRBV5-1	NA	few	CASSPNPVAGYEQYF	TGCGCCAGCAGCCCAAACCCCGTGGCAGGCTACGAGCAGTACTTC
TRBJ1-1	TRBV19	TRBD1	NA	CASGKQGALETEAFF	TGTGCCAGCGGAAAACAGGGGGCTCTGGAGACTGAAGCTTTCTTT
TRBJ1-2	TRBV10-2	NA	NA	CASRGGQNYGYTF	TGCGCCAGCAGGGGGGGGCAGAACTATGGCTACACCTTC
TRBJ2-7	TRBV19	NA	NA	CASSGGPYEQYF	TGTGCCAGTAGTGGTGGGCCCTACGAGCAGTACTTC
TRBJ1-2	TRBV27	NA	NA	CASSSQTENYGYTF	TGTGCCAGCAGTTCGCAGACAGAAAACTATGGCTACACCTTC
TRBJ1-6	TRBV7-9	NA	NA	CASSLTGQVNSPLHF	TGTGCCAGCAGTTTGACGGGACAAGTAAATTCACCCCTCCACTTT
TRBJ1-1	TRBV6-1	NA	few	CASSESGFGTEAFF	TGTGCCAGCAGTGAGTCCGGGTTCGGCACTGAAGCTTTCTTT
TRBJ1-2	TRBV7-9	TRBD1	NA	CASSSSTGAQGYTF	TGTGCCAGCAGCTCGTCAACAGGGGCGCAGGGCTACACCTTC
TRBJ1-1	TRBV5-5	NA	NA	CASSLQRGNTEAFF	TGTGCCAGCAGCCTGCAACGGGGGAACACTGAAGCTTTCTTT
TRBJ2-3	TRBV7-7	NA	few	CASSLGGGPTDTQYF	TGTGCCAGCAGCTTAGGCGGGGGCCCCACAGATACGCAGTATTTT
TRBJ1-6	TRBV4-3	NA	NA	CASSRGRDTNSPLHF	TGCGCCAGCAGCCGTGGCCGGGACACCAATTCACCCCTCCACTTT
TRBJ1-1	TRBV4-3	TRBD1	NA	CASSQFPPTGGNTEAFF	TGCGCCAGCAGCCAATTCCCCCCCACAGGGGGAAACACTGAAGCTTTCTTT
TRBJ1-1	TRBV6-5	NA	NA	CASRIDRLNTEAFF	TGTGCCAGCAGGATCGACAGGTTGAACACTGAAGCTTTCTTT
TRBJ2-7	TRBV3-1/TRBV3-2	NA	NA	CASSQDSNSYEQYF	TGTGCCAGCAGCCAAGACAGTAACTCCTACGAGCAGTACTTC
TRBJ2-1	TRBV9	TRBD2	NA	CASSVAGTSPNEQFF	TGTGCCAGCAGCGTAGCCGGGACTAGCCCCAATGAGCAGTTCTTC
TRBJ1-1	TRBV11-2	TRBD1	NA	CASSPGDRINTEAFF	TGTGCCAGCAGCCCTGGGGACAGGATTAACACTGAAGCTTTCTTT
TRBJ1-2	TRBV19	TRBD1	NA	CASTGTGASLGYTF	TGTGCCAGCACCGGGACAGGGGCCTCCCTTGGGTACACCTTC
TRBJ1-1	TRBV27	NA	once	CASSQDQGSTEAFF	TGTGCCAGCAGTCAAGACCAGGGGTCCACTGAAGCTTTCTTT
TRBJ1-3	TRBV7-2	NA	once	CASSLALGAGNTIYF	TGTGCCAGCAGCTTAGCGTTAGGGGCCGGAAACACCATATATTTT
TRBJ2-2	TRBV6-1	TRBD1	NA	CASSQAGRPSPSRRTGGTGELFF	TGTGCCAGCAGTCAAGCTGGCCGGCCTTCTCCGAGTAGGCGGACAGGGGGCACCGGGGAGCTGTTTTTT
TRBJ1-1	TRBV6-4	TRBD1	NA	CASSMTAGQEAFF	TGTGCCAGCTCGATGACGGCGGGACAGGAAGCTTTCTTT
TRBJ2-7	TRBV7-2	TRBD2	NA	CASSLRASSGVYEQYF	TGTGCCAGCAGCTTACGAGCTTCGAGCGGGGTTTACGAGCAGTACTTC
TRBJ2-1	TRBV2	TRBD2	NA	CASSASGGANEQFF	TGTGCCAGCAGTGCTAGCGGGGGGGCCAATGAGCAGTTCTTC
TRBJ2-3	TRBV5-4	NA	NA	CASSPGADTQYF	TGTGCCAGCAGCCCCGGTGCAGATACGCAGTATTTT
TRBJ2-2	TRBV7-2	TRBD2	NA	CASSPEVAGMAGELFF	TGTGCCAGCAGCCCCGAGGTAGCGGGGATGGCCGGGGAGCTGTTTTTT
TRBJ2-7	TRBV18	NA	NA	CASSPKSRVYEQYF	TGTGCCAGCTCACCAAAGTCCAGGGTCTACGAGCAGTACTTC
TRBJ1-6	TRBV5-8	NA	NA	CASSFRGSTDSPLHF	TGTGCCAGCAGCTTTCGGGGGTCGACGGATTCACCCCTCCACTTT
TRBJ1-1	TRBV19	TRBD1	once	CASSMRQGIGMNTEAFF	TGTGCCAGTAGTATGCGACAGGGCATTGGGATGAACACTGAAGCTTTCTTT
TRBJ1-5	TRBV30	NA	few	CAWRQGQANQPQHF	TGTGCCTGGAGGCAGGGGCAAGCTAATCAGCCCCAGCATTTT
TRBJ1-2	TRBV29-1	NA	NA	CSVDPRGDGYTF	TGCAGCGTTGACCCGCGCGGGGATGGCTACACCTTC
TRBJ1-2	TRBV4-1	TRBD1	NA	CASSPMVTGQESYGYTF	TGCGCCAGCAGCCCGATGGTAACGGGACAGGAGTCCTATGGCTACACCTTC
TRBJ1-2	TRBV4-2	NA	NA	CASSQGGGRTTYGYTF	TGTGCCAGCAGCCAAGGGGGGGGGCGTACCACCTATGGCTACACCTTC
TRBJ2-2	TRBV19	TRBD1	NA	CASSISWQGAGTGELFF	TGTGCCAGTAGTATTTCTTGGCAGGGGGCGGGCACCGGGGAGCTGTTTTTT
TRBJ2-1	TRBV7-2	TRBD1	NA	CASSLGGTGGPNEQFF	TGTGCCAGCAGCTTAGGGGGGACAGGGGGCCCCAATGAGCAGTTCTTC